What follows describes a single T cell receptor beta chain. These data are taken from a study of blood T cell repertoires in COVID-19. Study-wide context: Donors in the United States, Italy and Spain gave samples during acute or convalescent COVID-19.

In the original workflow: The assay estimated nucleated cells by amplifying reference gene primers. Generated by immunoSEQ multiplex PCR, the TCRdb table keeps only in-frame clones and is missing some. From that table come the V and J calls and clone size; the DNA was used to work out D and trimming. The sample comprises about 89,000 clones, approximately 80% of which are singletons, and under 55% rests with the top ten. The germline V gene has CDR1 LNHDA and CDR2 SQIVND (reference sequence). Trimming removed 3 bases from V and 7 bases from J, with 10 bases in between. This CDR3 is built from 13 residues.

The sample comprised peripheral blood. This chain links TRBV19 with TRBJ2-1; no clear D gene. The receptor's source is a human donor in a cohort sampled during active COVID-19. The CDR3 sequence is CASSIAWANEQFF. CDR3 sequence (DNA): TGTGCCAGTAGTATCGCGTGGGCTAATGAGCAGTTCTTC.